Below, one T cell receptor (beta chain) is given with its context. Its antigen is as yet unknown. This sample was taken from a study of circulating and synovial CD4+ cells in juvenile arthritis. General study findings and limits: Some such blood samples were as oligoclonal as synovium. CPL versus bulk CD4 samples: T cell genome counts differed by at least an order of magnitude.

Looked up from germline, CDR1 is SGHTA and CDR2 is FQGNSA. CDR3 length equals 17 residues. Losses at the gene ends were 5 bases for V and 4 bases for J; bases not matched to a gene: 16. The table came from immunoSEQ multiplex PCR; TCRdb's copy has only in-frame clones and leaves some out. The repertoire consists of about 16,000 clones, with 91% occurring once and the leading ten covering 0.7% to 0.95%. Patients with active juvenile idiopathic arthritis donated these samples. This rearrangement joins TRBV7-2 to TRBJ2-7; 8 bases are a match to TRBD2. Specimen: CD4+ T cells from blood. This TCR derives from a human donor with juvenile idiopathic arthritis. The CDR3 DNA follows: TGTGCCAGCAGCCCCCCCTCGGGTAGCGGGAAACAGTACGAGCAGTACTTC. It specifies CASSPPSGSGKQYEQYF.